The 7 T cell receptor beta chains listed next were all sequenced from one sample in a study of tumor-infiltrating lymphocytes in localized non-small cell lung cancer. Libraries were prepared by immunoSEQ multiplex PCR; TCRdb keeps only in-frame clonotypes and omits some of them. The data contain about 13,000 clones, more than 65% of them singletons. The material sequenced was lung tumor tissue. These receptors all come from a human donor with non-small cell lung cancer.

This chain's CDR3 is CASNIRDIDQPQHF. Written as DNA, the CDR3 is TGTGCCAGCAACATCCGGGACATCGATCAGCCCCAGCATTTT. The V gene is TRBV9, the J gene TRBJ1-5; weak D call: TRBD1 (6 bases). CDR1 SGDLS and CDR2 YYNGEE come from the germline V gene. This CDR3 has 14 residues. Trimming shortened V by 6 bases and J by 5 bases, and 15 bases separated the two germline ends.

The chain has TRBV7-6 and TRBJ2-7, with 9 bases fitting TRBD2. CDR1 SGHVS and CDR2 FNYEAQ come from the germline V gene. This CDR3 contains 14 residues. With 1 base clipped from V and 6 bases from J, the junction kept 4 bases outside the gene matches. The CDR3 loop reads CASSLVAGGGEQYF. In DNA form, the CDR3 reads TGTGCCAGCAGCTTAGTGGCGGGAGGGGGCGAGCAGTACTTC. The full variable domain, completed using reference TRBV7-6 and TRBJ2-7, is GAGVSQSPRYKVTKRGQDVALRCDPISGHVSLYWYRQALGQGPEFLTYFNYEAQQDKSGLPNDRFSAERPEGSISTLTIQRTEQRDSAMYRCASSLVAGGGEQYFGPGTRLTVT.

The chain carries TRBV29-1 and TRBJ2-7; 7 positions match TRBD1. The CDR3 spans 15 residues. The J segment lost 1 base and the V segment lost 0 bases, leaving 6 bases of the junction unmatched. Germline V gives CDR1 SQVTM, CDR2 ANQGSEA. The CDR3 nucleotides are TGCAGCGTTGAAGATCGACGACAGGGATCCTACGAGCAGTACTTC. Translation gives CSVEDRRQGSYEQYF.

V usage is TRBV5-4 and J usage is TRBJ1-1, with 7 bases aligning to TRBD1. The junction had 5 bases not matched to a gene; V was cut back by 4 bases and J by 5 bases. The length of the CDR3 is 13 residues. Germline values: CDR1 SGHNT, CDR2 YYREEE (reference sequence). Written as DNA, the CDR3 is TGTGCCAGCAGCCTACAGGGGTCTACTGAAGCTTTCTTT. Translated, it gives CASSLQGSTEAFF. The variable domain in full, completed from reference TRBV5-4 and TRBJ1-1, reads ETGVTQSPTHLIKTRGQQVTLRCSSQSGHNTVSWYQQALGQGPQFIFQYYREEENGRGNFPPRFSGLQFPNYSSELNVNALELDDSALYLCASSLQGSTEAFFGQGTRLTVV.

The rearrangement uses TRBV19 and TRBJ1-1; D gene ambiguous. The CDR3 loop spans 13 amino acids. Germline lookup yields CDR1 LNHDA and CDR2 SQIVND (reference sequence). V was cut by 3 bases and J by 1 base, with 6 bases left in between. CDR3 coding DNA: TGTGCCAGTAGTATCCTACCGAACACTGAAGCTTTCTTT. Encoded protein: CASSILPNTEAFF.

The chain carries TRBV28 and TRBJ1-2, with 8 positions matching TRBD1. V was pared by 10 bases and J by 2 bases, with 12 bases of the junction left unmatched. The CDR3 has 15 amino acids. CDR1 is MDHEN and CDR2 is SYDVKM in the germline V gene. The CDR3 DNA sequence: TGTGCCACCCGAATCAATTGGGACAGGAACTATGGCTACACCTTC. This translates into CATRINWDRNYGYTF.

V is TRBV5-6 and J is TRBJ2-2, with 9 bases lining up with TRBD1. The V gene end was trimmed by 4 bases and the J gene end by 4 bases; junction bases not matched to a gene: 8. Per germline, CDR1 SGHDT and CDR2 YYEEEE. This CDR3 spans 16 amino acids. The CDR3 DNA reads TGTGCCAGCAGCGGTGGGACAGGGTTTGGCACCGGGGAGCTGTTTTTT. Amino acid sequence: CASSGGTGFGTGELFF.